Sequencing of this TCR beta chain was carried out in a study of shared clonotypes between healthy human individuals. Study in general: Aged between 18 and 49, the donors were two women and three men. Overall study findings and caveats: Four donors showed sharing of about 4.8% of naive CD4 clonotypes.

Donors were Caucasian adults residing in Nashville, Tennessee, USA. Into CD45RA+ naive and CD45RA-negative memory subsets, the CD4+ cells were split. This clone was recorded once. The antigen is undetermined. Sequencing was performed with immunoSEQ multiplex PCR; in TCRdb, only in-frame clones are kept and a portion is missing. The repertoire includes over 1.5 million clones, 95% to 99% of them detected once, and about 0.4% sits in the top ten. This receptor was obtained from a man aged 30 to 39 in good health. Sequenced material: naive CD4+ T cells sorted from blood. The subset here: CD45RA+ positively selected.

The CDR3 nucleotides read TGTGCCAGCAGGGGGGGCGGGACGCCAAATCAGCCCCAGCATTTT. Protein sequence: CASRGGGTPNQPQHF. The gene calls are TRBV28 and TRBJ1-5; D possibly corresponds to TRBD1 (6 bases). Germline loops: CDR1 MDHEN, CDR2 SYDVKM. CDR3 length: 15 residues. V lost 6 bases to trimming and J lost 4 bases, with 16 bases between them.